One sample yielded the 31 T cell receptor beta chains listed below, sequenced in a study of vaccination and CD4 T cells after COVID-19. Using its own MiXCR run on the PCR reads, TCRdb lists one record per CDR3 protein. The top ten hold more than 0.85% of the sample, which has about 24,000 distinct CDR3 sequences, around 50% seen once. Sequenced here: CD4+ T cells from blood, sampled before SARS-CoV-2 vaccination. These TCRs come from a human donor who had recovered from COVID-19.

The chain combines TRBV5-1 with TRBJ2-7; 12 nucleotides align to TRBD1. The CDR3 loop spans 14 amino acids. Germline lookup yields CDR1 SGHRS and CDR2 YFSETQ. The J segment lost 6 bases and the V segment lost 4 bases, leaving 5 bases of the junction unmatched. The CDR3 is CASSGGTGGGEQYF. CDR3 in DNA: TGCGCCAGCAGCGGAGGGACAGGGGGCGGCGAGCAGTACTTC. The full variable domain, with the rest looked up from reference TRBV5-1 and TRBJ2-7, is KAGVTQTPRYLIKTRGQQVTLSCSPISGHRSVSWYQQTPGQGLQFLFEYFSETQRNKGNFPGRFSGRQFSNSRSEMNVSTLELGDSALYLCASSGGTGGGEQYFGPGTRLTVT.

The rearrangement uses TRBV7-9 and TRBJ1-4; 7 bases line up with TRBD1. In germline, CDR1 is SEHNR, CDR2 FQNEAQ (reference sequence). The CDR3 runs 16 residues. V trimming: 2 bases; J trimming: 7 bases; junction bases outside the gene matches: 10. The CDR3 reads CASSLRRQGFGEKLFF. In DNA form, the CDR3 reads TGTGCCAGCAGCTTAAGAAGACAGGGCTTCGGTGAAAAACTGTTTTTT.

This clonotype was seen a handful of times. The chain employs TRBV6-5 and TRBJ1-2, with D unresolved. With 4 bases removed from V and 7 bases from J, the gap between germline ends came to 22 bases. The CDR3 consists of 16 residues. The germline gives CDR1 MNHEY, CDR2 SVGAGI. The CDR3 protein is CASSLNVGIRSGGYTF. In nucleotides, the CDR3 is TGTGCCAGCAGTTTAAACGTGGGTATTAGGTCGGGTGGCTACACCTTC.

V gene TRBV12-3 or TRBV12-4 combines with J gene TRBJ2-3, with D tentatively TRBD1 or TRBD2 (5 bases each). The CDR3 is made up of 16 amino acids. Trimming pared 3 bases from V and 5 bases from J, leaving 18 bases between. The CDR3 loop reads CASSFSSSGTRDTQYF. The DNA for the CDR3 is TGTGCCAGCAGTTTCAGCTCCTCCGGGACCCGAGATACGCAGTATTTT.

This chain links TRBV27 with TRBJ1-6, with 7 nucleotides matching TRBD1. The V gene's germline CDR1 is MNHEY and CDR2 SMNVEV (reference sequence). V lost 3 bases and J lost 8; bases outside the gene matches: 10. The CDR3 sequence is 16 residues long. The CDR3 sequence: CASSFRDSVYDSPLHF. CDR3 DNA: TGTGCCAGCAGTTTCCGGGACAGCGTTTATGATTCACCCCTCCACTTT.

The chain combines TRBV7-3 with TRBJ2-1; 9 nucleotides line up with TRBD2. V lost 0 bases, J lost 5 bases, and 8 bases stayed unmatched. This CDR3 has 17 amino acids. Germline-derived CDR1 and CDR2 are SGHTA and FQGTGA. In DNA form, the CDR3 reads TGTGCCAGCAGCTTAACGGCGGCGGGAGGGTCGGACAATGAGCAGTTCTTC. This translates into CASSLTAAGGSDNEQFF.

This clonotype occurred once. The gene calls are TRBV24-1 and TRBJ2-1; no definite D call. Germline-derived CDR1 and CDR2 are KGHDR and SFDVKD. This CDR3 spans 14 amino acids. Trimming took 6 bases from V and 0 from J, leaving 8 bases between them. In DNA, the CDR3 is TGTGCCACCAGTTCCCAAAGCTCCTACAATGAGCAGTTCTTC. Protein sequence: CATSSQSSYNEQFF.

This sequence joins TRBV27 and TRBJ2-3, with TRBD2 as a possible D gene (6 bases). Trimming left V 5 bases short and J 4 bases short, with 16 bases between. CDR1 is MNHEY and CDR2 is SMNVEV in the germline V gene (reference sequence). The CDR3 runs to 15 residues. The CDR3 region is CASSPPRLVSDTQYF. The CDR3 nucleotides read TGTGCCAGCAGTCCCCCACGACTAGTCTCAGATACGCAGTATTTT.

A few counts support this clonotype. The chain is built from TRBV27 and TRBJ2-7; TRBD2 is a possible D gene (7 bases). V was cut by 5 bases and J by 2 bases, with 13 bases left in between. CDR3 length equals 14 residues. Germline CDR1 is MNHEY and CDR2 is SMNVEV (reference sequence). Here the CDR3 DNA reads TGTGCCAGCAGTAAGGGGGGGATTGCCTACGAGCAGTACTTC. Translation gives CASSKGGIAYEQYF.

On this clonotype itself: Mismatch with germline at one junction end may stem from a read error. The chain links TRBV11-2 to TRBJ1-2, with D maybe TRBD1 (5 bases). Germline V gene data show CDR1 as SGHAT and CDR2 as FQNNGV. The CDR3 runs 14 residues. The CDR3 reads CASSLERQSYGYTF. In DNA form, the CDR3 reads TGTGCCAGCAGCCTAGAACGACAGTCCTATGGCTACACCTTC. The full variable domain, its missing parts supplied by reference TRBV11-2 and TRBJ1-2, is EAGVAQSPRYKIIEKRQSVAFWCNPISGHATLYWYQQILGQGPKLLIQFQNNGVVDDSQLPKDRFSAERLKGVDSTLKIQPAKLEDSAVYLCASSLERQSYGYTFGSGTRLTVV.

The rearrangement links TRBV24-1 to TRBJ1-5; D not certain. Germline V CDR1 and CDR2: KGHDR, SFDVKD. This CDR3 is 14 amino acids long. Trimming shortened V by 1 base and J by 1 base, and 4 bases separated the two germline ends. The CDR3 spells CATSDLRSNQPQHF. As DNA, the CDR3 is TGTGCCACCAGTGATTTACGGAGCAATCAGCCCCAGCATTTT.

The chain recombines TRBV20-1 with TRBJ2-1, with 10 bases matching TRBD2. V lost 3 bases and J lost 0; bases outside the gene matches: 5. Per the germline V gene, CDR1 is DFQATT and CDR2 is SNEGSKA (reference sequence). This CDR3 has 16 residues. CDR3 loop: CSASTSGTSSYNEQFF. The CDR3 DNA reads as TGCAGTGCTAGTACTAGCGGGACGAGCTCCTACAATGAGCAGTTCTTC.

This clonotype was detected a few times. The chain links TRBV7-6 to TRBJ2-3; possible D gene TRBD2, 6 bases. The length of the CDR3 is 16 residues. CDR1 is SGHVS, CDR2 FNYEAQ, per germline. Trimming removed 6 bases from V and 0 bases from J, with 16 bases in between. The CDR3 here is CASSLLRLVSTDTQYF. In DNA form, the CDR3 reads TGTGCCAGCAGTCTCCTACGACTAGTCAGCACAGATACGCAGTATTTT.

In its sample, this clonotype was seen a few times. This chain uses TRBV7-3 with TRBJ1-5, with D unclear. The germline V gene has CDR1 SGHTA and CDR2 FQGTGA. Between the trimmed V and J ends, which lost 4 bases and 0 bases, there was a span of 4 bases. CDR3 length: 13 amino acids. CDR3 protein: CASSSDSNQPQHF. CDR3 sequence (DNA): TGTGCCAGCAGCTCGGATAGCAATCAGCCCCAGCATTTT.

This chain uses TRBV7-9 with TRBJ2-1; TRBD1 might be the D (6 bases). Trimming stripped 3 bases from V and 1 base from J, with 10 bases between. In germline, CDR1 is SEHNR, CDR2 FQNEAQ (reference sequence). The length of the CDR3 is 15 residues. CDR3 loop: CASSFGGGSYNEQFF. The CDR3 coding sequence is TGTGCCAGCAGCTTTGGGGGCGGATCCTACAATGAGCAGTTCTTC.

V is TRBV25-1 and J is TRBJ2-5; tentatively, D is TRBD2 (6 bases). Germline assignment: CDR1 MGHDK and CDR2 SYGVNS. The germline V and J ends were trimmed by 3 bases and 5 bases, with 13 bases remaining between them. This CDR3 has 14 residues. CDR3 in amino acids: CASSDRTGVETQYF. Here the CDR3 DNA reads TGTGCCAGCAGTGACCGGACGGGGGTGGAGACCCAGTACTTC.

This clonotype was detected once. V and J are TRBV20-1 and TRBJ2-3; D is undetermined. V lost 4 bases and J 0 bases, leaving 2 bases between the germline ends. Germline CDR1 is DFQATT and CDR2 is SNEGSKA (reference sequence). The CDR3 extends over 11 amino acids. DNA for the CDR3: TGCAGTGCTAAAAGCACAGATACGCAGTATTTT. It encodes CSAKSTDTQYF.

This clonotype is a singleton in its sample. This chain links TRBV7-9 with TRBJ1-2; D call uncertain. Per germline, CDR1 SEHNR and CDR2 FQNEAQ (reference sequence). Trimming took off 6 bases at V and 3 bases at J, with 26 bases between the two ends. CDR3 size: 18 residues. The CDR3 nucleotides are TGTGCCAGCAGTTTATCCTCCGGTCGACGCTCGACCGACTATGGCTACACCTTC. It encodes CASSLSSGRRSTDYGYTF.

CDR3 nucleotides: TGCAGTGCTGGTTCACTAGCGGGAGGGCCAGATACGCAGTATTTT. Residues: CSAGSLAGGPDTQYF. The chain carries TRBV20-1 and TRBJ2-3; 13 bases line up with TRBD2. Per germline, CDR1 DFQATT and CDR2 SNEGSKA (reference sequence). V lost 5 bases, J lost 4 bases, and 6 bases stayed unmatched. This CDR3 contains 15 residues.

This chain uses TRBV28 with TRBJ2-1, with 10 nucleotides matching TRBD1. The CDR3 extends over 14 amino acids. Trimming removed 5 bases from V and 8 bases from J; junction bases left unmatched: 6. Germline loops: CDR1 MDHEN, CDR2 SYDVKM. CDR3 nucleotides: TGTGCCAGCAGTCGGGACAGGGGAAACGATGAGCAGTTCTTC. Translation: CASSRDRGNDEQFF.

This sequence joins TRBV15 and TRBJ2-5; D perhaps matches TRBD2 (6 bases). V dropped 3 bases and J dropped 2 bases, with 13 bases sitting between them. The CDR3 spans 15 residues. Germline CDR1 and CDR2: LNHNV and YYDKDF (reference sequence). CDR3 sequence: CATSRGNGRQETQYF. Written as DNA, the CDR3 is TGTGCCACCAGCAGGGGTAACGGGAGACAAGAGACCCAGTACTTC. The variable domain in full, completed from reference TRBV15 and TRBJ2-5, reads DAMVIQNPRYQVTQFGKPVTLSCSQTLNHNVMYWYQQKSSQAPKLLFHYYDKDFNNEADTPDNFQSRRPNTSFCFLDIRSPGLGDTAMYLCATSRGNGRQETQYFGPGTRLLVL.

J is TRBJ1-5 and V is TRBV28; D uncertain. With 5 bases removed from V and 0 bases from J, the gap between germline ends came to 11 bases. In germline, CDR1 is MDHEN, CDR2 SYDVKM. The CDR3 covers 15 residues. CDR3 loop: CASSRRQYSNQPQHF. The CDR3 region has the DNA TGTGCCAGCAGTCGTCGGCAGTATAGCAATCAGCCCCAGCATTTT.

J is TRBJ1-5 and V is TRBV6-1; D gene ambiguous. The CDR3 runs 13 residues. Germline lookup yields CDR1 MNHNS and CDR2 SASEGT. The V end lost 1 base, the J end lost 4 bases, and 5 bases lay between the germline ends. The CDR3 DNA reads TGTGCCAGCAGTGAAGGGGGTAATCAGCCCCAGCATTTT. Amino acid sequence: CASSEGGNQPQHF.

This chain connects TRBV20-1 to TRBJ1-2, with D tentatively TRBD1 (6 bases). Deletions cut 7 bases from V and 4 bases from J, with 10 bases between. Germline V CDR1 and CDR2: DFQATT, SNEGSKA (reference sequence). The CDR3 covers 11 residues. The CDR3 DNA is TGCAGTGTGGGACATAGCTATGGCTACACCTTC. Its protein product is CSVGHSYGYTF.

This clonotype turned up a few times. The V and J genes are TRBV20-1 and TRBJ2-5; 8 bases fit TRBD2. Looked up from germline, CDR1 is DFQATT and CDR2 is SNEGSKA (reference sequence). There are 13 residues in the CDR3. V was clipped by 5 bases and J by 5 bases; unmatched bases: 7. The CDR3 nucleotides read TGCAGTGCTCCCGGACTAGCAGGCGAGACCCAGTACTTC. Residues: CSAPGLAGETQYF.

The chain employs TRBV20-1 and TRBJ1-4; D call uncertain. V was trimmed by 3 bases and J by 12 bases, leaving 17 bases between them. Germline-derived CDR1 and CDR2 are DFQATT and SNEGSKA (reference sequence). This CDR3 has 13 residues. The CDR3 region has the DNA TGCAGTGCTAGGGTTGGTATGAGTGGGGAACTGTTTTTT. Protein sequence: CSARVGMSGELFF.

This clonotype was found a few times. This chain links TRBV15 with TRBJ1-5; D possibly corresponds to TRBD1 (5 bases). Germline V gene sequence: CDR1 LNHNV, CDR2 YYDKDF (reference sequence). The CDR3 runs 17 residues. V was shortened by 2 bases and J by 7 bases, with 21 bases between the two germline ends. In DNA form, the CDR3 reads TGTGCCACCAGCAGATCCTCGGACGTACGGAAGGGGCAGCCCCAGCATTTT. Translation: CATSRSSDVRKGQPQHF.

The gene calls are TRBV28 and TRBJ2-2, with D maybe TRBD2 (5 bases). Trimming removed 7 bases at V and 1 base at J, with 13 bases between. The CDR3 extends over 15 amino acids. Germline CDR1 reads MDHEN; CDR2 reads SYDVKM. The CDR3 nucleotides are TGTGCCAGCACCCAGTCCGGGAAGAACACCGGGGAGCTGTTTTTT. Translating gives CASTQSGKNTGELFF.

The chain is built from TRBV5-1 and TRBJ2-4; D is undetermined. The V end was cut by 3 bases, the J end by 7 bases, with 11 bases between. The CDR3 covers 13 residues. Germline V gives CDR1 SGHRS, CDR2 YFSETQ. The CDR3 DNA reads TGCGCCAGCAGCTCAGGAGCTGGGAACATTCAGTACTTC. Its protein is CASSSGAGNIQYF. Complete variable domain (other parts from reference TRBV5-1 and TRBJ2-4): KAGVTQTPRYLIKTRGQQVTLSCSPISGHRSVSWYQQTPGQGLQFLFEYFSETQRNKGNFPGRFSGRQFSNSRSEMNVSTLELGDSALYLCASSSGAGNIQYFGAGTRLSVL.

The V and J genes are TRBV5-5 and TRBJ2-5, with D possibly TRBD2 on 6 matching bases. The CDR3 totals 14 residues. Germline CDR1 is SGHKS and CDR2 is YYEKEE (reference sequence). The V end lost 0 bases, the J end lost 4 bases, and 10 bases lay between the germline ends. CDR3 coding DNA: TGTGCCAGCAGCTTGGTGCAGGGAGGAGAGACCCAGTACTTC. As protein: CASSLVQGGETQYF. The variable domain in full, with the rest retrieved from reference TRBV5-5 and TRBJ2-5, is DAGVTQSPTHLIKTRGQQVTLRCSPISGHKSVSWYQQVLGQGPQFIFQYYEKEERGRGNFPDRFSARQFPNYSSELNVNALLLGDSALYLCASSLVQGGETQYFGPGTRLLVL.

There are a few counts of this clonotype. This sequence joins TRBV7-8 and TRBJ1-1, with TRBD1 matching over 7 bases. V trimming: 4 bases; J trimming: 5 bases; junction bases outside the gene matches: 10. This CDR3 is 15 amino acids long. Germline V gene sequence: CDR1 SGHVS, CDR2 FQNEAQ. The CDR3 DNA is TGTGCCAGCAGCTCAACTACAGGGGCGGGAACTGAAGCTTTCTTT. This sequence encodes CASSSTTGAGTEAFF. Filled out from reference TRBV7-8 and TRBJ1-1, the complete variable domain reads GAGVSQSPRYKVAKRGQDVALRCDPISGHVSLFWYQQALGQGPEFLTYFQNEAQLDKSGLPSDRFFAERPEGSVSTLKIQRTQQEDSAVYLCASSSTTGAGTEAFFGQGTRLTVV.